The T cell receptor beta chain described here comes from a study of cytomegalovirus exposure and HLA in healthy donors. 60 Vbeta and 13 Jbeta primers were used in PCR. TCRdb keeps only in-frame clones here, not all; method: immunoSEQ multiplex PCR. Among some 170,000 clones listed, around 86% were seen once. The germline V gene has CDR1 LNHNV and CDR2 YYDKDF (reference sequence). The CDR3 has 15 amino acids. Between the trimmed V and J ends, which lost 1 base and 1 base, there was a span of 8 bases. Notes on this clone: What it binds is not known.

Findings and caveats of the study: Cytomegalovirus association was assigned to around 150 TCR beta chains. Later examination showed HLA-associated TCR beta chains had greater clonal expansion than equally common others. V- and J-gene trimming of TCR beta was linked (in a later analysis) to a missense DCLRE1C variant. Across HLA loci, a later analysis found differing TCR association rates, with DRB1 most and HLA-C fewest.

The source of this sequence is a man aged 50 to 60 in good health and CMV-seropositive. The sample was PBMCs. J is TRBJ1-5 and V is TRBV15; a weak D match, TRBD1 (6 bases). The CDR3 region has the DNA TGTGCCACCAGCAGAGCGAGGGGGAGCAATCAGCCCCAGCATTTT. The encoded protein is CATSRARGSNQPQHF.